The sequence of this T cell receptor beta chain was determined in a study of CD8 T cells in Susac syndrome. Across the study: Patients with Susac syndrome were, at the time of blood collection, therapy-naive, maintained on corticosteroids, or maintained on intravenous immunoglobulin alone.

Points on this clonotype: Its antigen is undetermined.

The CD8+ and CD4+ T cells were negatively isolated, with the TEMRA cells enriched by FACS. Study-level points and caveats: Clonal expansion was absent from the CD4+ T cell repertoires in Susac syndrome.

Reverse transcription of about 0.5 to 1 ug RNA was performed with random hexamers. Amplification of the TCR beta CDR3 was carried out by immunoSEQ multiplex PCR, which spanned a total of 54 Vbeta and 13 Jbeta segments. MiXCR was run by TCRdb on the immunoSEQ multiplex PCR reads, yielding one entry per CDR3 protein. In the table there are about 140,000 distinct CDR3 sequences, 95% of which are singletons. The CDR3 runs to 13 residues. CDR1 LGHDT and CDR2 YNNKEL come from the germline V gene (reference sequence). Trimming took 4 bases from V and 10 from J, leaving 16 bases between them. The gene calls are TRBV3-1 and TRBJ2-5; a possible D gene is TRBD1 (5 bases). The source is a human donor with Susac syndrome. Sequenced input: CD4+ T cells from PBMCs. In nucleotides, the CDR3 is TGTGCCAGCAGCCGCCCCGGCAGGGTGGACCAGTACTTC. Amino acid sequence: CASSRPGRVDQYF.